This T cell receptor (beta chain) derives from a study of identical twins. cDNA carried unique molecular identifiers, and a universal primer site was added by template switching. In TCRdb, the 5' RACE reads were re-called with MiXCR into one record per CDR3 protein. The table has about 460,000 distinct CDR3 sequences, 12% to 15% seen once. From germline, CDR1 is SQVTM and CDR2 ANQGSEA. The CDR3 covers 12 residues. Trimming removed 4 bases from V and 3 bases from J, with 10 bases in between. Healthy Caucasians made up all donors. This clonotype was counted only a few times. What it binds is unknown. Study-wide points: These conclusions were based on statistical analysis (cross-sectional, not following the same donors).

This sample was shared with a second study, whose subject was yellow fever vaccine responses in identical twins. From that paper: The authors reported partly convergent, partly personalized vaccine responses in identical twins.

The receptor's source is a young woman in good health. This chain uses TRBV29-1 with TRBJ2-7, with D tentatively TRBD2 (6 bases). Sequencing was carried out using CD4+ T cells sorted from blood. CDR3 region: CSVGAGGYEQYF. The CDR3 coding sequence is TGCAGCGTTGGGGCCGGGGGCTACGAGCAGTACTTC.